This TCR beta chain is from a study of T cell changes during pregnancy in multiple sclerosis. TCRdb's copy holds only in-frame clones and misses some; the assay was immunoSEQ multiplex PCR. The table includes around 40,000 clones, 91% detected once. This CDR3 region has 14 residues. With 5 bases removed from V and 4 bases from J, the gap between germline ends came to 11 bases. CDR1 is SGHTA and CDR2 is FQGTGA in the germline V gene. This sequence was found in a female donor in good health, enrolled as a control in a pregnancy study. Sequencing used CD4+ T cells from peripheral blood mononuclear cells, obtained in the third trimester of pregnancy. The chain is built from TRBV7-3 and TRBJ2-2; possible D gene TRBD1, 6 bases. CDR3 DNA sequence: TGTGCCAGCAGCCACAGGGAACTCACCGGGGAGCTGTTTTTT. Protein sequence: CASSHRELTGELFF.